The entry below gives a single T cell receptor (beta chain) sequence along with its context. The data stem from a study of T-cell memory formation after mild COVID-19. TCRdb re-called the 5' RACE reads through MiXCR, storing one row per CDR3 protein. This sample has around 90,000 distinct CDR3 sequences; roughly an eighth occur once, and the top ten carry about 25%. The sequencing sample was made of PBMCs or a T cell subset sorted from them (not recorded which). The clonotype originates from an adult woman who had mild COVID-19 (a few samples of this study predate the infection). Cell type and time point are not known.

CDR3 residues: CASSLELAGVPDQYF. The CDR3 DNA reads as TGTGCCAGCAGCTTGGAACTAGCGGGGGTCCCTGACCAGTACTTC. J is TRBJ2-5 and V is TRBV5-6, with 11 positions matching TRBD2. The CDR3 totals 15 residues. CDR1 SGHDT and CDR2 YYEEEE come from the germline V gene. The V segment lost 0 bases and the J segment 10 bases; nucleotides outside the gene matches: 8. Combining the CDR3 with reference TRBV5-6 and TRBJ2-5 gives the whole variable domain DAGVTQSPTHLIKTRGQQVTLRCSPKSGHDTVSWYQQALGQGPQFIFQYYEEEERQRGNFPDRFSGHQFPNYSSELNVNALLLGDSALYLCASSLELAGVPDQYFGPGTRLLVL.